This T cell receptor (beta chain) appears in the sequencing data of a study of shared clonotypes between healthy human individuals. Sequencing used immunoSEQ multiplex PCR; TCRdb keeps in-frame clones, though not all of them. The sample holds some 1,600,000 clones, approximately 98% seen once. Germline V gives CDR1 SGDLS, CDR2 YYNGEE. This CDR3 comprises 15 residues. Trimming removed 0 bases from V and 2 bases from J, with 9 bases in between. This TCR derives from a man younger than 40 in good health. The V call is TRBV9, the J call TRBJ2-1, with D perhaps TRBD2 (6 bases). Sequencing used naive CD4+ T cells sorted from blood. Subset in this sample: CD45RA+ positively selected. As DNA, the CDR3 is TGTGCCAGCAGCGTAGTAGCGGATGCCTACAATGAGCAGTTCTTC. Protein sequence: CASSVVADAYNEQFF.